Presented here are 23 T cell receptor beta chains from one specimen sequenced in a study of T cell repertoires in cytomegalovirus infection. Antigen specificity for these receptors is unknown. TCRdb ran MiXCR on the reads and lists one entry per CDR3 protein. The sample records 600,000 to 700,000 distinct CDR3 sequences, about 30% being singletons. The sequencing used cultured PBMCs, collected from culture after CMV antigen stimulation. Receptors originate from a human donor in good health (CMV status not recorded). Some clones in this sample may be carry-over from other donors' samples.

V is TRBV2 and J is TRBJ1-1, with 10 bases fitting TRBD1. Germline V gene sequence: CDR1 SNHLY, CDR2 FYNNEI. This CDR3 is 14 amino acids long. The junction had 2 bases not matched to a gene; V was cut back by 7 bases and J by 0 bases. The CDR3 loop is CASTDRGLNTEAFF. In DNA, the CDR3 is TGTGCCAGCACAGACAGGGGGCTGAACACTGAAGCTTTCTTT.

This clonotype was seen at least ten times. The CDR3 protein is CASSLDLTDTQYF. As DNA, the CDR3 is TGTGCCAGCAGCTTAGATCTCACAGATACGCAGTATTTT. This sequence joins TRBV7-2 and TRBJ2-3; no clear D gene. This CDR3 spans 13 amino acids. Germline CDR1 is SGHTA and CDR2 is FQGNSA. The V gene lost 1 base and the J gene lost 2 bases, with 4 bases spanning the gap.

This clonotype has only a few counts. The genes are TRBV7-2 and TRBJ1-5, with D unclear. V lost 7 bases and J lost 0, with 10 bases in between. The CDR3 runs to 14 residues. The V gene's germline CDR1 is SGHTA and CDR2 FQGNSA. CDR3 region: CASTSAYSNQPQHF. For the CDR3, the DNA is TGTGCCAGCACTAGCGCCTATAGCAATCAGCCCCAGCATTTT.

The chain employs TRBV7-4 and TRBJ2-4; D is perhaps TRBD1 (6 bases). The CDR3 consists of 16 residues. Germline V gives CDR1 SGHVT, CDR2 SQSDAQ. The V gene lost 5 bases and the J gene lost 0 bases, with 14 bases spanning the gap. CDR3 loop: CASSQRQELAKNIQYF. Here the CDR3 DNA reads TGTGCCAGCAGCCAAAGACAGGAGCTAGCCAAAAACATTCAGTACTTC. Drawing the rest from reference TRBV7-4 and TRBJ2-4, the complete variable domain is GAGVSQSPRYKVAKRGRDVALRCDSISGHVTLYWYRQTLGQGSEVLTYSQSDAQRDKSGRPSGRFSAERPERSVSTLKIQRTEQGDSAVYLCASSQRQELAKNIQYFGAGTRLSVL.

This rearrangement joins TRBV20-1 to TRBJ1-5, with D perhaps TRBD1 (6 bases). The CDR3 sequence is 15 residues long. The germline CDR1 and CDR2 sequences are DFQATT and SNEGSKA (reference sequence). The ends were cut back, 6 bases at V and 2 bases at J, with 17 bases in the middle. The CDR3 bases are TGCAGTGCAACGCGGAGGGGGGTGGGCAATCAGCCCCAGCATTTT. Translating it yields CSATRRGVGNQPQHF.

DNA of the CDR3: TGTGCCAGCAGCTTAGGTCTTTGGGAGGGAGTGGAGCAGTACTTC. Its translation is CASSLGLWEGVEQYF. The rearrangement uses TRBV7-2 and TRBJ2-7, with 7 bases that match TRBD2. The CDR3 runs 15 residues. The ends lost 1 base at V and 7 bases at J; junction bases unmatched: 10. In germline, CDR1 is SGHTA, CDR2 FQGNSA.

Only a few counts were recorded for this clonotype. V is TRBV7-9 and J is TRBJ2-4, with a weak D call TRBD1 (6 bases). This CDR3 region has 13 residues. V shed 6 bases and J shed 5 bases, with 11 bases lying between them. Germline CDR1 is SEHNR and CDR2 is FQNEAQ (reference sequence). CDR3 in DNA: TGTGCCAGCAGTCCGGGACACCAAAACATTCAGTACTTC. Its protein product is CASSPGHQNIQYF.

This clonotype has a handful of counts. This sequence joins TRBV7-8 and TRBJ2-5, with 11 bases lining up with TRBD2. V shed 5 bases and J 4 bases; nucleotides not matched to a gene: 6. Germline V gives CDR1 SGHVS, CDR2 FQNEAQ. The CDR3 has 15 residues. CDR3 loop: CASSMRLAGRETQYF. The CDR3 nucleotides read TGTGCCAGCAGCATGAGACTAGCGGGGAGAGAGACCCAGTACTTC.

The chain uses TRBV19 and TRBJ1-4; maybe TRBD1 (5 bases). V lost 3 bases and J 15 bases, leaving 14 bases between the germline ends. Germline V gene sequence: CDR1 LNHDA, CDR2 SQIVND (reference sequence). This CDR3 comprises 12 residues. Here the CDR3 reads CASSIGNRRLFF. The CDR3 DNA is TGTGCCAGTAGTATTGGGAACAGGCGGTTGTTTTTT.

This rearrangement joins TRBV6-1 to TRBJ1-1; TRBD1 is a possible D gene (6 bases). The ends were cut back, 8 bases at V and 5 bases at J, with 12 bases in the middle. CDR3 length: 12 amino acids. CDR1 MNHNS and CDR2 SASEGT come from the germline V gene. The CDR3 coding sequence is TGTGCCAGCCTTCAGGGGTTGACTGAAGCTTTCTTT. Its protein is CASLQGLTEAFF.

This clonotype was seen only a few times. The V and J genes are TRBV12-3 or TRBV12-4 and TRBJ1-5; D is ambiguous. V was cut by 3 bases and J by 5 bases, with 8 bases left in between. This CDR3 is 13 amino acids long. The CDR3 region is CASSLQVYQPQHF. The CDR3 region has the DNA TGTGCCAGCAGTTTGCAGGTTTATCAGCCCCAGCATTTT.

This clonotype was counted a few times. The chain couples TRBV7-2 to TRBJ2-1; possibly TRBD2 for D (6 bases). The CDR3 covers 14 residues. The V gene's germline CDR1 is SGHTA and CDR2 FQGNSA. The V end was cut by 6 bases, the J end by 9 bases, with 18 bases between. The CDR3 is CASSPGLGSLEQFF. CDR3 bases: TGTGCCAGCAGTCCGGGACTGGGATCTCTTGAGCAGTTCTTC.

This chain uses TRBV6-2 or TRBV6-3 with TRBJ2-2, with D hard to call. With 5 bases removed from V and 6 bases from J, the gap between germline ends came to 10 bases. The germline CDR1 and CDR2 sequences are MNHEY and SVGEGT. The CDR3 extends over 13 amino acids. CDR3: CASSSLSPGELFF. The CDR3 DNA reads as TGTGCCAGCAGTAGCCTGTCGCCCGGGGAGCTGTTTTTT.

The V and J genes are TRBV5-1 and TRBJ1-1; D not certain. The CDR3 spans 16 residues. The ends were cut back, 5 bases at V and 4 bases at J, with 21 bases in the middle. Germline CDR1 and CDR2: SGHRS and YFSETQ. The CDR3: CASSKAPGVKGTEAFF. The CDR3 DNA reads TGCGCCAGCAGTAAAGCCCCGGGTGTGAAGGGCACTGAAGCTTTCTTT.

The V call is TRBV6-5, the J call TRBJ1-6, with D possibly matching TRBD1 (6 bases). The CDR3 sequence is 16 residues long. V lost 4 bases and J 7 bases, leaving 17 bases between the germline ends. CDR1 and CDR2 from the germline V gene are MNHEY and SVGAGI. CDR3 sequence (DNA): TGTGCCAGCAGTTTCCGACAGGATATTAGGAATTCACCCCTCCACTTT. Protein sequence: CASSFRQDIRNSPLHF.

The CDR3 spells CASSSDSDTQYF. The CDR3, as DNA: TGTGCCAGCAGCTCGGACTCAGATACGCAGTATTTT. The chain combines TRBV11-3 with TRBJ2-3; D is possibly TRBD2 (5 bases). The germline V and J ends were trimmed by 4 bases and 4 bases, with 6 bases remaining between them. Germline loops: CDR1 SGHNT, CDR2 YENEEA. The CDR3 length is 12 residues.

This clonotype was observed a few times. The V and J genes are TRBV7-2 and TRBJ2-7, with 9 bases lining up with TRBD2. With 2 bases clipped from V and 2 bases from J, the junction kept 10 bases outside the gene matches. This CDR3 has 17 residues. The germline V gene has CDR1 SGHTA and CDR2 FQGNSA. The CDR3 loop is CASSLRGSSGVTYEQYF. CDR3 nucleotides: TGTGCCAGCAGCTTAAGGGGATCTAGCGGGGTGACCTACGAGCAGTACTTC.

The chain employs TRBV28 and TRBJ2-7; D is uncertain. Trimming took 4 bases from V and 5 from J, leaving 9 bases between them. The CDR3 contains 12 residues. Germline values: CDR1 MDHEN, CDR2 SYDVKM. CDR3 protein: CASSYTQDEQYF. CDR3 sequence (DNA): TGTGCCAGCAGTTATACTCAGGACGAGCAGTACTTC.

Written as DNA, the CDR3 is TGTGCCAGCAGCAATCCCGGGACAGGGAACCTCAAAGGGATGAACACTGAAGCTTTCTTT. Translation gives CASSNPGTGNLKGMNTEAFF. The chain is built from TRBV2 and TRBJ1-1; 9 bases match TRBD1. CDR3 length equals 20 residues. Germline assignment: CDR1 SNHLY and CDR2 FYNNEI. Trimming removed 6 bases from V and 0 bases from J; junction bases left unmatched: 20.

This clonotype appeared a few times. This chain links TRBV6-8 with TRBJ2-3, with 8 bases fitting TRBD2. In germline, CDR1 is MNHGY, CDR2 SAAAGT. V shed 5 bases and J 0 bases; nucleotides not matched to a gene: 7. The CDR3 spans 16 residues. CDR3 DNA: TGTGCCAGCAGTCGGACTAGCTCGGCTAGCACAGATACGCAGTATTTT. Protein sequence: CASSRTSSASTDTQYF.

This chain uses TRBV6-6 with TRBJ1-6, with a possible D match to TRBD1 (5 bases). Trimming took off 4 bases at V and 7 bases at J, with 14 bases between the two ends. The germline gives CDR1 MNHNY, CDR2 SVGAGI (reference sequence). The CDR3 is made up of 15 amino acids. CDR3: CASSFSGAQNSPLHF. Here the CDR3 DNA reads TGTGCCAGCAGTTTCTCCGGGGCCCAAAATTCACCCCTCCACTTT.

This clonotype was seen a handful of times. CDR3 residues: CASRQGRLADYEQYF. The CDR3 nucleotides read TGTGCCAGCAGGCAAGGGAGGCTAGCGGACTACGAGCAGTACTTC. The V gene is TRBV7-2, the J gene TRBJ2-7; 7 bases are shared with TRBD2. V shed 6 bases and J 3 bases; nucleotides not matched to a gene: 11. This CDR3 spans 15 amino acids. Germline assignment: CDR1 SGHTA and CDR2 FQGNSA.

J is TRBJ1-1 and V is TRBV3-1; D gene unclear. Per germline, CDR1 LGHDT and CDR2 YNNKEL (reference sequence). Trimming left V 0 bases short and J 3 bases short, with 11 bases between. CDR3 size: 15 residues. CDR3 sequence (DNA): TGTGCCAGCAGCCAAGATTTGCGGGGTTACACTGAAGCTTTCTTT. Encoded protein: CASSQDLRGYTEAFF.